The present T cell receptor beta chain was sequenced within a study of shared clonotypes between healthy human individuals (TCRdb year 2020). As for the study more broadly: The cohort included a few men and a couple of women between 18 and 49 years of age. For each donor, CD4 naive and CD4 memory were each given three plates, CD8 naive was given two plates, and CD8 memory was given one plate. To estimate repertoire size and how much clonotype sharing occurs between individuals, the study deeply sequenced the blood TCR repertoires of 5 or 6 healthy adults. To increase sequencing depth and limit assay-specific biases, TCR repertoire library preparation and sequencing were carried out by different laboratories using diverse techniques. Leukapheresis yielded between about 0.9 and 9 billion PBMCs per donor. General study outcomes and caveats: Compared with non-shared clonotypes, clonotypes shared by all four sorted-subset donors had higher generation probabilities. Incomplete sequencing was indicated by rarefaction of sorted-subset datasets, despite the large sequencing depth. Only blood was sampled, and tissue TCR repertoires likely differ from those in blood. Because the study included only a small number of donors, the genetic and exposure-history diversity represented was limited. Pairwise subsampling led to the expectation that sequencing depth would affect the degree of clonotype sharing among donors. Sharing across a handful of donors was observed for roughly 5% of naive CD4, over 3% of naive CD8, 2.3% of memory CD4, and less than 0.45% of memory CD8 clonotypes. Naive subsets generally had larger estimated clonotype richness than memory subsets.

A note on this clone: No antigen is known for it. The input lacks base qualities; no much larger clone sits a single base away.

Using the deep immunoSEQ assay, multiplex PCR amplified TCR CDR3 regions from genomic DNA. Extracted genomic DNA from each cell subset was spread evenly across all wells of several immunoSEQ 96-well plates, with each plate serving as a replicate. For sorted subsets, 200 to 250 ng of genomic DNA, equivalent to 30,000 or so T cell genomes, went into each replicate PCR. The purified libraries were quantified using a Qubit 3.0 fluorometer, sized with a Bioanalyzer 2100, and then quantified again using the KAPA Library Quantification kit. Each immunoSEQ 96-well plate was sequenced on its own single-read 150-cycle Illumina NextSeq 550 flow cell. The study's processing was this. The immunoSEQ output contained only junctional sequences without quality scores, so filtering could not match that applied to full-length reads. Sequences were annotated with PyIR, a Python wrapper for IgBLAST v1.9, using IMGT germline references to assign V/J genes and CDR3. Reads with weak V/J assignments (E-value above 1e-6), missing CDR3, stop codons, out-of-frame junctions, or ambiguous translated residues were removed. A V3J clonotype was defined by an identical inferred V gene, J gene, and CDR3 amino acid sequence. The percentage overlap between two repertoires was calculated by dividing the number of shared unique clonotypes by the size of the smaller repertoire. Repertoire richness was assessed with RTK rarefaction, the Chao1 estimator, and Recon v2.1 estimates of unobserved clonotypes. Generation probabilities for all TCRbeta clonotypes obtained by the gDNA method from a few donors were computed using OLGA. TCRdb carries this immuneACCESS record with in-frame sequences only. Its versions omit some clonotypes, under half of them owing to an unresolved V gene in the studies checked, with the rest unexplained. That table supplies the V and J calls and clone size; D and trimming were determined from the DNA. A total of approximately 320,000 clones appear in this sample, around 87% of them only once. The ten largest make up 15% to 20% of the sample.

The germline V gene provides CDR1 MDHEN and CDR2 SYDVKM. The CDR3 goes from the cysteine to the phenylalanine over 13 residues. Just the 39-base CDR3 DNA is kept, in frame starting at base 1. Unmatched junction bases come to 7, with V trimmed by 2 bases and J by 13 bases. Healthy HIV-negative adults with no recently reported acute infections or vaccinations were included as donors. All donors were Caucasian adults living in Nashville, Tennessee, USA. CD8 memory samples combined magnetically selected CD45RO+ cells with CCR7-negative CD45RA+ effector memory (TemRA) cells. Blood was collected by leukapheresis, and PBMCs were isolated by Ficoll-Histopaque density gradient centrifugation and then cryopreserved in liquid nitrogen vapor phase. Purity and quantity of every magnetically sorted T cell population were checked by analytical flow cytometry. From each sorted fraction, genomic DNA was isolated and quantified by UV absorbance on a Nanodrop 2000c.

The rearranged segments are TRBV28 and TRBJ1-4, and 7 bases in between align with TRBD1. The receptor comes from a man between 18 and 35 years old in good health. Sequenced input: memory CD8+ T cells sorted from blood. The cell subset or site label here, explained by the study, means: CD45RO+ cells pooled with CCR7-negative TemRA cells. The CDR3 reads CASSLGTGVGLFF. The DNA reads TGTGCCAGCAGTTTAGGAACAGGGGTAGGACTGTTTTTT.